This TCR beta chain came from a study of T cells after yellow fever vaccination. TCRdb re-called the 5' RACE reads with MiXCR, one entry per CDR3 protein. The data hold roughly 500,000 distinct CDR3 sequences, with 15% to 20% observed a single time. Germline V gene lookup returns CDR1 SGHTA and CDR2 FQGNSA. This CDR3 spans 13 amino acids. Trimming pared 5 bases from V and 0 bases from J, leaving 8 bases between. The rearrangement links TRBV7-2 to TRBJ2-7, with D uncertain. Specimen: PBMCs, collected 15 days after the yellow fever booster vaccination. This TCR derives from a man aged 30 to 45 who received the YFV17D yellow fever vaccine. CDR3 amino acids: CASSRSYSYEQYF. The CDR3 DNA follows: TGTGCCAGCAGCCGCAGCTACTCCTACGAGCAGTACTTC.